These T cell receptor beta chains were read from a single sample in a study of spatial heterogeneity in lung cancer. TCRdb redid the calling of the 5' RACE reads with MiXCR, one entry per CDR3 protein. Counted here are tens of thousands of distinct CDR3 sequences, approximately 12% occurring once; the ten biggest clones make up under 50%. The sequences come from PBMCs, collected at surgery. These receptors came from a male donor with early-stage non-small cell lung cancer. Each CDR3 is given with its conserved first and last residue. D genes are given only for firm matches. Only part of the rows carry a size: once, few, many, or a class if the clone is expanded.

v_gene,abundance,j_gene,d_gene,CDR3aa,CDR3nt
TRBV11-2,.,TRBJ2-5,TRBD2,CASRSRMARGLAGESNVVGTQYF,TGTGCCAGCAGGTCCCGAATGGCAAGAGGACTAGCGGGAGAGAGTAATGTCGTCGGGACCCAGTACTTC
TRBV10-3,.,TRBJ2-3,.,CAISLRGDRGTTSTDTQYF,TGTGCCATCTCCTTGCGGGGGGACAGAGGGACCACTAGCACAGATACGCAGTATTTT
TRBV4-2,few,TRBJ2-5,TRBD1,CASSRRDREGSTQYF,TGTGCCAGCAGCCGCCGGGACAGGGAAGGCTCGACCCAGTACTTC
TRBV7-9,few,TRBJ2-5,TRBD1,CASSSPGQGAWETQYF,TGTGCCAGCAGCTCACCGGGACAGGGGGCCTGGGAGACCCAGTACTTC
TRBV7-9,few,TRBJ2-3,.,CASSPPSDTQYF,TGTGCCAGCAGCCCCCCCTCAGATACGCAGTATTTT
TRBV18,.,TRBJ2-7,.,CASSLQGTSYEQYF,TGTGCCAGCTCACTACAGGGGACTTCCTACGAGCAGTACTTC
TRBV4-3,few,TRBJ1-6,.,CASSFGNVGNSPLHF,TGCGCCAGCAGCTTCGGGAACGTGGGGAATTCACCCCTCCACTTT
TRBV28,.,TRBJ1-5,.,CATTWGYARQTQHF,TGTGCCACCACCTGGGGATATGCAAGGCAAACCCAGCATTTT
TRBV4-2,few,TRBJ1-1,.,CASSQEALNTEAFF,TGTGCCAGCAGCCAAGAGGCCTTGAACACTGAAGCTTTCTTT
TRBV3-1,few,TRBJ2-3,.,CASSNRPDTQYF,TGTGCCAGCAGCAATCGACCAGATACGCAGTATTTT
TRBV7-2,many,TRBJ2-7,.,CASSRRDRTYEQYF,TGTGCCAGCAGCCGACGGGACCGTACCTACGAGCAGTACTTC
TRBV9,many,TRBJ2-1,TRBD2,CASSAGLAGDNEQFF,TGTGCCAGCAGCGCGGGACTAGCGGGGGACAATGAGCAGTTCTTC